Presented here are 9 T cell receptor beta chains from one specimen sequenced in a study of T cells after yellow fever vaccination. MiXCR, applied by TCRdb to the 5' RACE reads, yields one record per CDR3 protein. The sample carries roughly 120,000 distinct CDR3 sequences, roughly 8.9% recorded once. This sample comprised CD8+ T cells sorted from PBMCs, obtained 45 days after the yellow fever booster vaccination. These receptors were taken from a man between 25 and 39 years old who received the YFV17D yellow fever vaccine.

The J gene is TRBJ2-5, the V gene TRBV10-3, with 11 bases aligning to TRBD1. Germline lookup yields CDR1 ENHRY and CDR2 SYGVKD. Trimming at V came to 8 bases and at J to 4 bases, leaving 6 bases not matched to a gene. The CDR3 is 14 residues long. The CDR3: CAIGVGQGVETQYF. CDR3 DNA sequence: TGTGCCATCGGTGTGGGACAGGGGGTAGAGACCCAGTACTTC.

This clonotype was recorded many times. The chain employs TRBV27 and TRBJ2-1; 13 bases agree with TRBD2. J gave up 6 bases and V 6 bases, and 5 bases lay outside the gene matches. This CDR3 region has 15 residues. CDR1 and CDR2 (germline): MNHEY, SMNVEV (reference sequence). The CDR3 region is CASSPGLAGINEQFF. The CDR3 DNA reads as TGTGCCAGCAGCCCGGGACTAGCGGGAATCAATGAGCAGTTCTTC.

On this clonotype: A much more abundant neighbour one base away suggests this may be a read error. The chain couples TRBV4-3 to TRBJ1-5; no clear D gene. The V end lost 0 bases, the J end lost 2 bases, and 5 bases lay between the germline ends. This CDR3 is built from 14 residues. From germline, CDR1 is LGHNA and CDR2 YSLEER. In nucleotides, the CDR3 is TGCGCCAGCAGCCAAGAAAGAGGCAATCAGCCCCAGCATTTT. This codes for CASSQERGNQPQHF.

This clonotype occurred many times. The chain employs TRBV12-3 or TRBV12-4 and TRBJ2-1; D is ambiguous. This CDR3 has 11 amino acids. V gave up 3 bases and J gave up 10 bases, with 7 bases separating them. The DNA for the CDR3 is TGTGCCAGCAGTTTTACACGGGAGCAGTTCTTC. Translation: CASSFTREQFF.

With respect to this clonotype: A much more abundant neighbour one base away suggests this may be a read error. The rearrangement uses TRBV4-3 and TRBJ2-1, with D perhaps being TRBD1 or TRBD2 (5 bases each). This CDR3 is 16 amino acids long. Germline V lookup: CDR1 LGHNA, CDR2 YSLEER. The CDR3 is CDSSQLRDVSYNEQFF. Here the CDR3 DNA reads TGCGACAGCAGCCAACTCCGGGACGTCTCCTACAATGAGCAGTTCTTC.

This clonotype was seen at least ten times. The chain links TRBV20-1 to TRBJ1-1; D call uncertain. V shed 6 bases and J shed 11 bases, with 10 bases lying between them. This CDR3 has 9 amino acids. Germline V CDR1 and CDR2: DFQATT, SNEGSKA (reference sequence). The CDR3 reads CSAPPGAFF. For the CDR3, the DNA is TGCAGTGCCCCTCCTGGGGCTTTCTTT.

The table lists this clonotype with a few counts. The chain combines TRBV13 with TRBJ2-3; 7 bases are shared with TRBD1. From germline, CDR1 is PRHDT and CDR2 FYEKMQ (reference sequence). This CDR3 contains 15 residues. The V segment lost 4 bases and the J segment 5 bases; nucleotides outside the gene matches: 9. In DNA, the CDR3 is TGTGCCAGCAGCTCCGGACAGGACAATATAGATACGCAGTATTTT. Translated: CASSSGQDNIDTQYF. The variable domain in full, completed from reference TRBV13 and TRBJ2-3, reads AAGVIQSPRHLIKEKRETATLKCYPIPRHDTVYWYQQGPGQDPQFLISFYEKMQSDKGSIPDRFSAQQFSDYHSELNMSSLELGDSALYFCASSSGQDNIDTQYFGPGTRLTVL.

This clonotype has a count of ten or more. The chain joins TRBV28 to TRBJ2-1, with 7 bases fitting TRBD1. V lost 6 bases and J lost 3; bases outside the gene matches: 2. This CDR3 region has 13 residues. Per germline, CDR1 MDHEN and CDR2 SYDVKM. CDR3 protein: CASRRTGYNEQFF. The CDR3, as DNA: TGTGCCAGCAGGAGGACAGGCTACAATGAGCAGTTCTTC.

This clonotype has ten or more counts. The J gene is TRBJ2-2, the V gene TRBV27; a possible D gene is TRBD1 (5 bases). The CDR3 has 14 amino acids. V was cut by 0 bases and J by 5 bases, with 7 bases left in between. Germline CDR1 MNHEY, CDR2 SMNVEV (reference sequence). The CDR3 protein is CASSLSKGTGELFF. As DNA, the CDR3 is TGTGCCAGCAGTTTATCGAAGGGGACCGGGGAGCTGTTTTTT.